This T cell receptor beta chain was captured by sequencing in a study of tumor-infiltrating lymphocytes in primary liver carcinoma. About the research overall: Patients diagnosed with primary liver carcinoma received treatment through surgical resection. Tumors measured roughly 4 to 11 cm and were stage T1-T3 N0M0.

From germline, CDR1 is SGHAT and CDR2 FQNNGV. This CDR3 comprises 15 residues. V dropped 5 bases and J dropped 5; count of bases not matched to a gene: 8. Overall study results and limits: Since the samples were bulk and unsorted, the CD4+ and CD8+ repertoires were not compared. Lesser overlap characterized tumor-adjacent and tumor-blood pairs relative to tumor region pairs.

Germline DNA was extracted too, while blood RNA derived from unsorted whole blood. With regard to this clonotype: Its specificity is unknown.

The template, around 520 ng total RNA, yielded TCR beta cDNA made with a constant-region primer. It was through three nested multiplex PCR rounds of slightly modified ARM-PCR that TCR beta libraries arose. Both of the initial two PCR rounds ran for around 9 cycles and employed TRBV1-TRBV30 forward primers alongside a C-beta reverse primer. Via MiXCR, TCRdb re-called the multiplex PCR reads, giving one row per CDR3 protein. The sample yields fewer than 400,000 distinct CDR3 sequences, over 55% seen once. The origin of this receptor is a man in his forties or fifties with primary liver carcinoma and hepatitis B virus infection. The chain recombines TRBV11-2 with TRBJ2-1; 8 bases match TRBD1. Sample: peripheral blood. The CDR3 is CASSLDRGANNEQFF. As DNA, the CDR3 is TGTGCCAGCAGCCTCGACAGGGGAGCCAACAATGAGCAGTTCTTC.